This TCR beta chain was sequenced during a study of T cells in Graves' hyperthyroidism and ophthalmopathy. In this sample, this clonotype turned up a few times. V was shortened by 1 base and J by 4 bases, with 8 bases between the two germline ends. Germline V gene sequence: CDR1 SGHRS, CDR2 YFSETQ. This CDR3 comprises 13 residues. Authors of the study amplified TCR beta CDR3 regions from RNA transcripts. First-round RT-PCR targeting the TCR CDR3 was performed with the HTBI primer set. In TCRdb, the multiplex PCR reads were re-called with MiXCR into one record per CDR3 protein. This table has a few hundred thousand distinct CDR3 sequences, roughly 15% appearing once.

Input material: blood. V is TRBV5-1 and J is TRBJ2-5; maybe TRBD1 (5 bases). The receptor was isolated from a woman aged 55 to 70 with Graves' ophthalmopathy. The CDR3 bases are TGCGCCAGCAGCTTGCAGGGTACAGAGACCCAGTACTTC. Translated, it gives CASSLQGTETQYF.